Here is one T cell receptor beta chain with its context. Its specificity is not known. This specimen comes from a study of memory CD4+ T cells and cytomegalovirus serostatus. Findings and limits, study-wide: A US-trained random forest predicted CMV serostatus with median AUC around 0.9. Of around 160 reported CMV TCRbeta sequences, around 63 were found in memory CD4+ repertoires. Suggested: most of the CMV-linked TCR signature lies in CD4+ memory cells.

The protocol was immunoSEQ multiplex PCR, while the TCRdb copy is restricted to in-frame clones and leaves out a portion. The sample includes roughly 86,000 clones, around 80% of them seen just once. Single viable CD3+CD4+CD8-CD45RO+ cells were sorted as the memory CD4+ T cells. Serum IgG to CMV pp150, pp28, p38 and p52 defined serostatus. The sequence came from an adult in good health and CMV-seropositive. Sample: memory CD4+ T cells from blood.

The CDR3: CASRFTSGDTQYF. CDR3 bases: TGTGCCAGCAGATTTACCAGCGGTGATACGCAGTATTTT. V usage is TRBV7-2 and J usage is TRBJ2-3; tentative D call: TRBD2 (5 bases). Trimming pared 6 bases from V and 6 bases from J, leaving 13 bases between. The germline V gene has CDR1 SGHTA and CDR2 FQGNSA. The CDR3 has 13 amino acids. Together with reference TRBV7-2 and TRBJ2-3, the CDR3 gives the full variable domain: GAGVSQSPSNKVTEKGKDVELRCDPISGHTALYWYRQSLGQGLEFLIYFQGNSAPDKSGLPSDRFSAERTGGSVSTLTIQRTQQEDSAVYLCASRFTSGDTQYFGPGTRLTVL.